This TCR beta chain stems from a study of blood T cell repertoires in COVID-19. Method: immunoSEQ multiplex PCR; TCRdb's copy keeps in-frame clones and lacks some. The data show approximately 300,000 clones, over 75% seen once. V lost 1 base to trimming and J lost 2 bases, with 12 bases between them. The CDR3 has 15 residues. CDR1 and CDR2 from the germline V gene are SGDLS and YYNGEE. The chain employs TRBV9 and TRBJ1-1, with TRBD1 as a possible D gene (5 bases). The material sequenced was peripheral blood. This TCR came from a woman in her 30s with COVID-19, enrolled during active disease. This CDR3 is CASSVQRDGNTEAFF. For the CDR3, the DNA is TGTGCCAGCAGCGTACAGCGGGACGGAAACACTGAAGCTTTCTTT.